This TCR beta chain is drawn from a study of OX40 agonist ivuxolimab in advanced cancers. Background on the study: From roughly 20 to 85 years was the age range, with a mean of roughly 59 years, and around 84% were male. Three patients, one with hepatocellular carcinoma and two with cutaneous melanoma, achieved partial responses. The study's findings and limits: On average, CD8+ T cells showed a greater number of expanded clones than CD4+. Patients with a partial response at 0.1-3.0 mg/kg had among the lowest clonal expansion.

V was trimmed by 3 bases and J by 6 bases, leaving 11 bases between them. Germline V lookup: CDR1 SGDLS, CDR2 YYNGEE. CDR3 length: 13 residues. Method: immunoSEQ multiplex PCR; TCRdb's copy keeps in-frame clones and lacks some. The sample carries some 94,000 clones, under 95% recorded once. Note on this clone: Its antigen is not known.

The source was CD4+ or CD8+ T cells sorted from blood, collected in a trial of the OX40 agonist ivuxolimab. The V gene is TRBV9, the J gene TRBJ2-3, with D possibly matching TRBD2 (5 bases). The receptor was derived from an adult with an advanced solid tumor such as melanoma, head and neck, liver or kidney cancer. The DNA of the CDR3 is TGTGCCAGCAGCGGGCAACTAGGGGATACGCAGTATTTT. Its translation is CASSGQLGDTQYF.